This TCR beta chain appears in the sequencing data of a study of regulatory T cells in long-lasting Graves disease. The V gene end was trimmed by 5 bases and the J gene end by 6 bases; junction bases not matched to a gene: 13. This CDR3 contains 16 residues. The germline CDR1 and CDR2 sequences are SGHAT and FQDESV (reference sequence). Time point given: newly diagnosed GD, antithyroid drugs for less than 3 months. Following extraction of RNA from PBMCs, that RNA was used to make the TCR library. Construction of TCR beta libraries relied on iRepertoire HTBI primers and on Arm-PCR targeting CDR3 regions. MiXCR, applied by TCRdb to the multiplex PCR reads, yields one record per CDR3 protein. The sample gives about 400,000 distinct CDR3 sequences, around 16% of which show up once; 22% is in the top ten.

This chain joins TRBV11-1 and TRBJ2-7; 10 bases fit TRBD1. This TCR derives from a female donor with Graves disease. Sequencing was performed on peripheral blood mononuclear cells (PBMCs), taken at new diagnosis, from a patient treated with antithyroid drugs. The CDR3, as DNA: TGTGCCAGCAGCCTCAACCCGGGACAGGGGACCTCCGAGCAGTACTTC. It translates to CASSLNPGQGTSEQYF.